These 15 T cell receptor beta chains were all obtained from the same sample, sequenced in a study of shared clonotypes between healthy human individuals. Here immunoSEQ multiplex PCR was the method, and the copy in TCRdb shows in-frame clones only, minus some. The sample holds approximately 1.9 million clones, around 95% seen once. In the naive CD8 group, cells lacked CD45RO and were positively selected for CCR7, so terminally differentiated effector memory CD45RA+ cells were left out. The sample consisted of naive CD8+ T cells from PBMCs. The receptors were gathered from a man between 18 and 35 years old in good health. Some clones in this sample may be carry-over from other donors' samples.

The rearrangement uses TRBV19 and TRBJ2-5; TRBD2 matches 9 bases. J gave up 4 bases and V 5 bases, and 5 bases lay outside the gene matches. This CDR3 comprises 14 residues. The germline CDR1 and CDR2 sequences are LNHDA and SQIVND (reference sequence). The CDR3 here is CASSPLAGAETQYF. CDR3 coding DNA: TGTGCCAGTAGTCCTTTAGCGGGAGCAGAGACCCAGTACTTC.

The chain uses TRBV28 and TRBJ1-2, with TRBD1 matching over 7 bases. The V and J ends lost 5 bases and 4 bases, in that order; junction bases with no gene match: 10. This CDR3 region has 15 residues. Per the germline V gene, CDR1 is MDHEN and CDR2 is SYDVKM. The CDR3 DNA reads TGTGCCAGCAGTGGGGGGACAGTTTTCCTCTATGGCTACACCTTC. It yields the protein CASSGGTVFLYGYTF.

The chain employs TRBV6-5 and TRBJ1-2, with TRBD1 matching 7 bases. Looked up from germline, CDR1 is MNHEY and CDR2 is SVGAGI. V lost 0 bases to trimming and J lost 6 bases; unmatched junction nucleotides: 4. The length of the CDR3 is 14 residues. The CDR3 bases are TGTGCCAGCAGTTACTCGGGACAGTCCCATGGCTACACCTTC. As protein: CASSYSGQSHGYTF.

This rearrangement joins TRBV6-6 to TRBJ2-7; no reliable D call. The CDR3 is 14 amino acids. Germline V gene sequence: CDR1 MNHNY, CDR2 SVGAGI (reference sequence). Trimming took 2 bases from V and 2 from J, leaving 10 bases between them. CDR3 coding DNA: TGTGCCAGCAGTTACATTGCAGGCGCCTACGAGCAGTACTTC. It encodes CASSYIAGAYEQYF.

The CDR3 DNA sequence: TGTGCCAGCAGCTTGGTGTCTAGCGGAGACAATGAGCAGTTCTTC. It encodes CASSLVSSGDNEQFF. The chain carries TRBV5-4 and TRBJ2-1; 7 bases line up with TRBD2. Germline V gives CDR1 SGHNT, CDR2 YYREEE (reference sequence). J was trimmed by 5 bases and V by 0 bases; bases with no gene match: 5. The CDR3 consists of 15 residues.

This chain joins TRBV4-1 and TRBJ2-5; TRBD2 agrees at 10 bases. The length of the CDR3 is 16 residues. J gave up 4 bases and V 1 base, and 6 bases lay outside the gene matches. CDR1 and CDR2 from the germline V gene are MGHRA and YSYEKL. This chain's CDR3 is CASSQATSGTRETQYF. CDR3 coding DNA: TGCGCCAGCAGCCAAGCTACTAGCGGGACGCGAGAGACCCAGTACTTC.

The chain couples TRBV6-5 to TRBJ1-5, with TRBD1 matching 7 bases. CDR1 is MNHEY, CDR2 SVGAGI, per germline. This CDR3 is built from 13 residues. J lost 4 bases, V lost 7 bases, and 4 bases had no gene match. The CDR3 nucleotides are TGTGCCAGCACAGGGGGATGGAATCAGCCCCAGCATTTT. It specifies CASTGGWNQPQHF.

The genes are TRBV27 and TRBJ2-1; 8 nucleotides agree with TRBD2. Trimming took 5 bases from V and 8 from J; bases not matched to a gene: 8. The V gene's germline CDR1 is MNHEY and CDR2 SMNVEV (reference sequence). The CDR3 runs 14 residues. CDR3 in amino acids: CASSLSGSEDEQFF. CDR3 DNA: TGTGCCAGCAGTCTGAGCGGGAGTGAGGATGAGCAGTTCTTC.

Remarks on this clone: The sample contains more than one DNA sequence encoding this CDR3. The chain carries TRBV5-6 and TRBJ1-2; the D gene is possibly TRBD1 (5 bases). The CDR3 sequence is 13 residues long. Per the germline V gene, CDR1 is SGHDT and CDR2 is YYEEEE. Trimming pared 2 bases from V and 5 bases from J, leaving 10 bases between. CDR3 region: CASSLGTAYGYTF. Here the CDR3 DNA reads TGTGCCAGCAGCTTAGGGACGGCATATGGCTACACCTTC.

The V call is TRBV4-1, the J call TRBJ2-7; 9 nucleotides agree with TRBD1. CDR3 length equals 17 residues. CDR1 is MGHRA, CDR2 YSYEKL, per germline. V was pared by 4 bases and J by 0 bases, with 10 bases of the junction left unmatched. The CDR3 loop is CASSPLPGQGFSYEQYF. CDR3 in DNA: TGCGCCAGCAGCCCCCTTCCGGGACAGGGTTTCTCCTACGAGCAGTACTTC.

This clone is a singleton in its sample. In the same sample, other DNA sequences code for this CDR3. The chain links TRBV30 to TRBJ1-5, with D perhaps TRBD1 (5 bases). V lost 0 bases, J lost 2 bases, and 8 bases lay in between. From germline, CDR1 is GTSNPN and CDR2 SVGIG (reference sequence). CDR3 size: 14 residues. The CDR3 bases are TGTGCCTGGAGTGTACGGGGGGGCAATCAGCCCCAGCATTTT. It translates to CAWSVRGGNQPQHF.

Comments on this clone: The sample carries other DNA sequences with the same CDR3. The V and J genes are TRBV5-1 and TRBJ1-1; D unclear. CDR3 length: 15 residues. CDR1 and CDR2 from the germline V gene are SGHRS and YFSETQ. Trimming removed 0 bases at V and 0 bases at J, with 9 bases between. The DNA for the CDR3 is TGCGCCAGCAGCTTGGCACAGAGCATGAACACTGAAGCTTTCTTT. Protein product: CASSLAQSMNTEAFF.

V usage is TRBV4-3 and J usage is TRBJ2-3; 10 bases match TRBD2. CDR1 LGHNA and CDR2 YSLEER come from the germline V gene. Trimming at V came to 2 bases and at J to 7 bases, leaving 9 bases not matched to a gene. The CDR3 has 16 amino acids. CDR3 region: CASSQSPGTSVYTQYF. The CDR3 coding sequence is TGCGCCAGCAGCCAAAGCCCCGGGACTAGCGTCTATACGCAGTATTTT.

The chain carries TRBV19 and TRBJ2-2; no clear D. Trimming cost V 3 bases and J 7 bases, with 12 bases left between them. The CDR3 is 14 amino acids. CDR1 LNHDA and CDR2 SQIVND come from the germline V gene (reference sequence). CDR3 residues: CASSITRHGGELFF. The CDR3 DNA is TGTGCCAGTAGTATCACCCGCCACGGCGGGGAGCTGTTTTTT.

This clone was counted once. The chain employs TRBV7-9 and TRBJ2-7; the match to TRBD1 covers 8 bases. The J segment lost 5 bases and the V segment lost 5 bases, leaving 14 bases of the junction unmatched. The CDR3 spans 16 residues. The germline V gene encodes CDR1 SEHNR and CDR2 FQNEAQ (reference sequence). The CDR3 spells CASSNIGTGPGDEQYF. The DNA for the CDR3 is TGTGCCAGCAGCAATATCGGGACAGGTCCGGGGGACGAGCAGTACTTC.